This is a list of T cell receptor beta chains from one sample in a study of blood T cell repertoires in COVID-19. Clones were sequenced by immunoSEQ multiplex PCR, and TCRdb holds only the in-frame ones, with some missing. This sample has 250,000 to 400,000 clones; 88% occur once, and the top ten carry 1.5% to 2%. The sequenced sample consisted of peripheral blood. These receptors were taken from a woman in her thirties with COVID-19, enrolled during active disease. Both conserved end residues are part of each CDR3. The D gene is left open where the match is weak. Rows may omit the clone size; those that give it use once, few, many or a size class.

j_call v_call clone_size d_call cdr3_nt cdr3_aa
TRBJ2-2 TRBV7-9 - TRBD1 TGTGCCAGCAGCAAGGGACAGGGGTTCACCGGGGAGCTGTTTTTT CASSKGQGFTGELFF
TRBJ1-5 TRBV6-6 once - TGTGCCAGCAGTTACCCCGGGGGGGATCAGCCCCAGCATTTT CASSYPGGDQPQHF
TRBJ1-4 TRBV5-6 - TRBD1 TGTGCCAGCAGCCTGACAGGGGAGCGCGAAAAACTGTTTTTT CASSLTGEREKLFF
TRBJ2-7 TRBV7-9 - - TGTGCCAGCAGCTCCGGTCTCGGGAACGAGCAGTACTTC CASSSGLGNEQYF
TRBJ1-2 TRBV12-3/TRBV12-4 - - TGTGCCAGCAGTTTAGTGGGGCTCTATGGCTACACCTTC CASSLVGLYGYTF
TRBJ2-4 TRBV4-3 few TRBD1 TGCGCCAGCAGCCAACAACAGGGGATTTCAGACATTCAGTACTTC CASSQQQGISDIQYF
TRBJ2-1 TRBV10-3 - - TGTGCCATCAGTGCGAGTGTCTCGAGGACAAGGATGTCGGTTGAGCAGTTCTTC CAISASVSRTRMSVEQFF
TRBJ2-3 TRBV5-1 - TRBD2 TGCGCCAGCAAACGGGGGGATAACACAGATACGCAGTATTTT CASKRGDNTDTQYF
TRBJ2-5 TRBV7-3 - - TGTGCCAGCAGCTTAGCAGGGATAGGAGAGACCCAGTACTTC CASSLAGIGETQYF
TRBJ1-4 TRBV7-9 - - TGTGCCAGCAGCTTAGTAGCGGGGGCATCCGAAAAACTGTTTTTT CASSLVAGASEKLFF